What follows are 28 T cell receptor beta chains derived from one specimen sequenced in a study of blood T cell repertoires in COVID-19. Libraries were prepared by immunoSEQ multiplex PCR; TCRdb keeps only in-frame clonotypes and omits some of them. This table holds about 310,000 clones, roughly nine tenths found once. Sample: peripheral blood. All receptors derive from a woman in her 30s with COVID-19, enrolled during active disease.

The V call is TRBV2, the J call TRBJ1-1, with TRBD1 matching over 9 bases. CDR3 size: 14 residues. V lost 8 bases, J lost 5 bases, and 9 bases stayed unmatched. Per the germline V gene, CDR1 is SNHLY and CDR2 is FYNNEI. The CDR3 coding sequence is TGTGCCAGCTTCTCGGGACAGGGAAGGACTGAAGCTTTCTTT. Encoded protein: CASFSGQGRTEAFF.

The gene calls are TRBV5-4 and TRBJ1-2; TRBD1 matches 8 bases. The CDR3 loop spans 16 amino acids. CDR1 is SGHNT and CDR2 is YYREEE in the germline V gene (reference sequence). V was clipped by 4 bases and J by 4 bases; unmatched bases: 12. CDR3 sequence (DNA): TGTGCCAGCAGCCCTACAGGGGGGCGGTTGGGCTATGGCTACACCTTC. Encoded protein: CASSPTGGRLGYGYTF.

The rearrangement uses TRBV4-2 and TRBJ1-1; tentatively, D is TRBD1 (6 bases). The ends were cut back, 1 base at V and 4 bases at J, with 7 bases in the middle. This CDR3 spans 13 amino acids. CDR1 is LGHNA and CDR2 is YNFKEQ in the germline V gene. CDR3 nucleotides: TGTGCCAGCAGCCAAGGACAGGTCACTGAAGCTTTCTTT. Encoded protein: CASSQGQVTEAFF.

Written as DNA, the CDR3 is TGTGCCAGCAGTCCCCTAGACAGGGACTTAAACACCATATATTTT. Residues: CASSPLDRDLNTIYF. This rearrangement joins TRBV28 to TRBJ1-3, with TRBD1 identical over 7 bases. Germline V gene sequence: CDR1 MDHEN, CDR2 SYDVKM. This CDR3 has 15 residues. The V gene end was trimmed by 5 bases and the J gene end by 6 bases; junction bases not matched to a gene: 10.

V is TRBV7-6 and J is TRBJ1-2; 7 nucleotides line up with TRBD1. Germline V gene data show CDR1 as SGHVS and CDR2 as FNYEAQ. The trim removed 0 bases at V and 4 bases at J, leaving 17 bases unmatched. CDR3 length: 19 amino acids. The DNA of the CDR3 is TGTGCCAGCAGCTTAGCGGGGTTGGAGACAGGGAGAGAGGGCTATGGCTACACCTTC. Protein product: CASSLAGLETGREGYGYTF. Using reference TRBV7-6 and TRBJ1-2 for the parts outside the CDR3, the full variable domain is GAGVSQSPRYKVTKRGQDVALRCDPISGHVSLYWYRQALGQGPEFLTYFNYEAQQDKSGLPNDRFSAERPEGSISTLTIQRTEQRDSAMYRCASSLAGLETGREGYGYTFGSGTRLTVV.

The gene calls are TRBV11-2 and TRBJ2-7, with 7 bases that match TRBD1. V was pared by 1 base and J by 2 bases, with 2 bases of the junction left unmatched. Germline CDR1 reads SGHAT; CDR2 reads FQNNGV. The CDR3 contains 14 residues. The CDR3 reads CASSLGTGAYEQYF. The CDR3 DNA sequence: TGTGCCAGCAGCTTAGGGACAGGAGCCTACGAGCAGTACTTC.

The V gene is TRBV19, the J gene TRBJ1-5, with 9 bases fitting TRBD1. The germline CDR1 and CDR2 sequences are LNHDA and SQIVND (reference sequence). This CDR3 spans 15 amino acids. V trimming: 6 bases; J trimming: 5 bases; junction bases outside the gene matches: 8. The CDR3 loop is CASSLGQGRDQPQHF. The CDR3 DNA follows: TGTGCCAGTAGCTTAGGACAGGGGAGGGATCAGCCCCAGCATTTT.

V usage is TRBV28 and J usage is TRBJ2-7, with 12 bases lining up with TRBD1. CDR1 MDHEN and CDR2 SYDVKM come from the germline V gene. This CDR3 has 17 amino acids. The V and J ends lost 2 bases and 5 bases, in that order; junction bases with no gene match: 10. The CDR3 loop reads CASSLVRSGTGGHEQYF. Written as DNA, the CDR3 is TGTGCCAGCAGTTTAGTCCGCTCCGGGACAGGGGGCCACGAGCAGTACTTC.

This sequence joins TRBV30 and TRBJ2-5; no reliable D call. Per germline, CDR1 GTSNPN and CDR2 SVGIG (reference sequence). The CDR3 totals 12 residues. The ends were cut back, 8 bases at V and 4 bases at J, with 14 bases in the middle. The CDR3 nucleotides read TGTGCCCATTTAAATCCGGGAGAGACCCAGTACTTC. Translating it yields CAHLNPGETQYF.

The table lists this clone with a few counts. The rearrangement links TRBV6-5 to TRBJ2-7, with TRBD1 matching over 8 bases. This CDR3 is built from 13 residues. Germline values: CDR1 MNHEY, CDR2 SVGAGI. Germline trimming cut 6 bases from V and 6 bases from J; bases unmatched to any gene: 7. The DNA for the CDR3 is TGTGCCAGCAGAGGGCAGGGGGCGGGCGAGCAGTACTTC. It translates to CASRGQGAGEQYF.

The chain recombines TRBV15 with TRBJ2-3; 7 bases are shared with TRBD2. Germline V CDR1 and CDR2: LNHNV, YYDKDF (reference sequence). V shed 0 bases and J 5 bases; nucleotides not matched to a gene: 5. CDR3 length: 15 amino acids. The CDR3 spells CATSREGTTLDTQYF. The CDR3, as DNA: TGTGCCACCAGCAGAGAAGGGACTACCTTAGATACGCAGTATTTT.

The V and J genes are TRBV7-9 and TRBJ1-6, with TRBD1 matching 8 bases. There are 14 residues in the CDR3. Germline trimming cut 2 bases from V and 8 bases from J; bases unmatched to any gene: 2. Germline V gives CDR1 SEHNR, CDR2 FQNEAQ (reference sequence). CDR3 bases: TGTGCCAGCAGCTTAAACAGGGGGGATTCACCCCTCCACTTT. Translated: CASSLNRGDSPLHF.

On this clone itself: Relative to the germline gene, one junction end is altered; a read error may explain this. The CDR3 protein is CASSLSPGQGATNF. DNA of the CDR3: TGTGCCAGCAGCTTATCTCCGGGACAGGGGGCCACGAACTTC. The V gene is TRBV7-3, the J gene TRBJ2-7; 12 bases match TRBD1. Germline CDR1 is SGHTA and CDR2 is FQGTGA. The length of the CDR3 is 14 residues.

This sequence joins TRBV27 and TRBJ2-6; 7 bases are a match to TRBD1. The J segment lost 0 bases and the V segment lost 5 bases, leaving 7 bases of the junction unmatched. Germline CDR1 is MNHEY and CDR2 is SMNVEV (reference sequence). This CDR3 region has 17 residues. CDR3 region: CASSPTGPRSGANVLTF. The CDR3 nucleotides read TGTGCCAGCAGTCCGACAGGGCCCCGCTCTGGGGCCAACGTCCTGACTTTC.

The chain has TRBV6-5 and TRBJ2-7; 10 nucleotides match TRBD1. After removal of 0 bases from V and 3 bases from J, the junction contained 5 bases not matched to a gene. The CDR3 runs to 16 residues. The germline V gene has CDR1 MNHEY and CDR2 SVGAGI. The CDR3 loop is CASSYSLDRGVYEQYF. The CDR3 DNA follows: TGTGCCAGCAGTTACTCCTTGGACAGGGGGGTCTACGAGCAGTACTTC.

This chain connects TRBV4-2 to TRBJ2-7; TRBD2 aligns across 11 bases. There are 16 residues in the CDR3. The germline V gene has CDR1 LGHNA and CDR2 YNFKEQ. V dropped 1 base and J dropped 3; count of bases not matched to a gene: 5. This CDR3 is CASSQVGTSGYYEQYF. The CDR3 DNA is TGTGCCAGCAGCCAAGTTGGGACTAGCGGATACTACGAGCAGTACTTC.

The chain is built from TRBV7-9 and TRBJ1-5; 7 bases agree with TRBD1. The CDR3 contains 13 residues. Germline CDR1 and CDR2: SEHNR and FQNEAQ (reference sequence). The trim removed 4 bases at V and 8 bases at J, leaving 5 bases unmatched. The CDR3 DNA reads TGTGCCAGCAGCTCGACAGGGCGGGAGCCCCAGCATTTT. Its translation is CASSSTGREPQHF. Variable domain in full (rest from reference TRBV7-9 and TRBJ1-5): DTGVSQNPRHKITKRGQNVTFRCDPISEHNRLYWYRQTLGQGPEFLTYFQNEAQLEKSRLLSDRFSAERPKGSFSTLEIQRTEQGDSAMYLCASSSTGREPQHFGDGTRLSIL.

V and J are TRBV27 and TRBJ2-7; no clear D. This CDR3 region has 11 residues. The germline CDR1 and CDR2 sequences are MNHEY and SMNVEV (reference sequence). Trimming stripped 11 bases from V and 4 bases from J, with 12 bases between. CDR3 loop: CAVGYGYEQYF. The CDR3, as DNA: TGTGCCGTCGGATACGGGTACGAGCAGTACTTC.

The chain links TRBV5-4 to TRBJ2-3; TRBD2 matches 8 bases. V dropped 10 bases and J dropped 4; count of bases not matched to a gene: 17. The CDR3 consists of 16 residues. The germline gives CDR1 SGHNT, CDR2 YYREEE (reference sequence). The CDR3: CAYSPRGTSSSDTQYF. CDR3 bases: TGTGCCTACAGCCCCCGCGGGACTAGTTCGTCAGATACGCAGTATTTT.

The chain carries TRBV11-2 and TRBJ1-2; D unresolved. The CDR3 runs 15 residues. V shed 5 bases and J shed 4 bases, with 17 bases lying between them. Germline V lookup: CDR1 SGHAT, CDR2 FQNNGV. CDR3 residues: CASSPRLTGLYGYTF. The CDR3 coding sequence is TGTGCCAGCAGCCCCCGACTTACCGGCCTCTATGGCTACACCTTC.

This chain uses TRBV11-2 with TRBJ2-7, with 10 bases lining up with TRBD1. This CDR3 has 15 residues. V shed 5 bases, J shed 7 bases, and the junction held 11 bases outside the gene matches. CDR1 and CDR2 (germline): SGHAT, FQNNGV. CDR3 DNA: TGTGCCAGCAGCCTAAGACAGGGGGCGTTCAGGGAGCAGTACTTC. It translates to CASSLRQGAFREQYF. Using reference TRBV11-2 and TRBJ2-7 for the parts outside the CDR3, the full variable domain is EAGVAQSPRYKIIEKRQSVAFWCNPISGHATLYWYQQILGQGPKLLIQFQNNGVVDDSQLPKDRFSAERLKGVDSTLKIQPAKLEDSAVYLCASSLRQGAFREQYFGPGTRLTVT.

This clone occurred once. This chain joins TRBV6-5 and TRBJ1-2; the match to TRBD1 covers 9 bases. Germline V gives CDR1 MNHEY, CDR2 SVGAGI. Germline trimming cut 3 bases from V and 8 bases from J; bases unmatched to any gene: 10. The CDR3 spans 15 residues. CDR3 DNA: TGTGCCAGCAGTTATTTGAACAGGGGGCTAGAGGGCTACACCTTC. Translation: CASSYLNRGLEGYTF.

The V gene is TRBV2, the J gene TRBJ2-1, with 13 bases fitting TRBD2. CDR1 is SNHLY and CDR2 is FYNNEI in the germline V gene. CDR3 length: 15 amino acids. V lost 7 bases, J lost 3 bases, and 3 bases stayed unmatched. The chain's CDR3 is CASTGLAGVYNEQFF. The CDR3 nucleotides read TGTGCCAGCACTGGACTAGCGGGAGTCTACAATGAGCAGTTCTTC.

The chain is built from TRBV6-5 and TRBJ1-5; D gene uncertain. This CDR3 spans 14 amino acids. Germline values: CDR1 MNHEY, CDR2 SVGAGI. V was trimmed by 6 bases and J by 3 bases, leaving 12 bases between them. The CDR3 here is CASSVAGNNQPQHF. The DNA of the CDR3 is TGTGCCAGCAGCGTTGCGGGGAACAATCAGCCCCAGCATTTT.

The rearrangement uses TRBV5-4 and TRBJ2-3; 8 positions agree with TRBD1. Germline CDR1 and CDR2: SGHNT and YYREEE (reference sequence). The CDR3 contains 14 residues. Trimming took 4 bases from V and 5 from J; bases not matched to a gene: 6. The DNA of the CDR3 is TGTGCCAGCAGCCCTGCAGGGGGCGGAGATACGCAGTATTTT. It yields the protein CASSPAGGGDTQYF. The full variable domain, completed using reference TRBV5-4 and TRBJ2-3, is ETGVTQSPTHLIKTRGQQVTLRCSSQSGHNTVSWYQQALGQGPQFIFQYYREEENGRGNFPPRFSGLQFPNYSSELNVNALELDDSALYLCASSPAGGGDTQYFGPGTRLTVL.

The genes are TRBV15 and TRBJ1-1; the D is unclear. Between the trimmed V and J ends, which lost 6 bases and 0 bases, there was a span of 8 bases. Looked up from germline, CDR1 is LNHNV and CDR2 is YYDKDF (reference sequence). This CDR3 has 13 amino acids. The CDR3 bases are TGTGCCACCAGAGATAACATGAACACTGAAGCTTTCTTT. Amino acids: CATRDNMNTEAFF.

The CDR3 region has the DNA TGCGCCAGCGGACGGGGCGGACTAGCGAACGCCTACGAGCAGTACTTC. The encoded protein is CASGRGGLANAYEQYF. The chain joins TRBV5-1 to TRBJ2-7; TRBD2 agrees at 9 bases. The germline gives CDR1 SGHRS, CDR2 YFSETQ. The CDR3 is made up of 16 amino acids. The V and J ends lost 7 bases and 2 bases, in that order; junction bases with no gene match: 13.

The chain joins TRBV11-2 to TRBJ2-3, with TRBD1 identical over 8 bases. Trimming removed 4 bases from V and 3 bases from J; junction bases left unmatched: 6. The germline V gene encodes CDR1 SGHAT and CDR2 FQNNGV. The CDR3 has 15 amino acids. CDR3 bases: TGTGCCAGCAGCTACACATGGACAGGGACAGATACGCAGTATTTT. This sequence encodes CASSYTWTGTDTQYF.